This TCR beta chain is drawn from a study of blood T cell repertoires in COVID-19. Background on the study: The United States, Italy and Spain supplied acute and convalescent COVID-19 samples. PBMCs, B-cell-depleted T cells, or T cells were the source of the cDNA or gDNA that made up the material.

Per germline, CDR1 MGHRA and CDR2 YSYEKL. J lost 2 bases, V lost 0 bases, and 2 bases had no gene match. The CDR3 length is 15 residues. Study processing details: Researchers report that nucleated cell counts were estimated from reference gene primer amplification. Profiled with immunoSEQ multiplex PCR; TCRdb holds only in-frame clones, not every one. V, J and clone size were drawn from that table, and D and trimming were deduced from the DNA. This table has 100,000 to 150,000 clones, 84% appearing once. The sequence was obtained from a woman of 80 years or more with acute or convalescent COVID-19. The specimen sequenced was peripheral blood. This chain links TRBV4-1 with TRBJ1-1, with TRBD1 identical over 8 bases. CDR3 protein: CASSQDAGGNTEAFF. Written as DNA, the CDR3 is TGCGCCAGCAGCCAAGACGCAGGGGGCAACACTGAAGCTTTCTTT.